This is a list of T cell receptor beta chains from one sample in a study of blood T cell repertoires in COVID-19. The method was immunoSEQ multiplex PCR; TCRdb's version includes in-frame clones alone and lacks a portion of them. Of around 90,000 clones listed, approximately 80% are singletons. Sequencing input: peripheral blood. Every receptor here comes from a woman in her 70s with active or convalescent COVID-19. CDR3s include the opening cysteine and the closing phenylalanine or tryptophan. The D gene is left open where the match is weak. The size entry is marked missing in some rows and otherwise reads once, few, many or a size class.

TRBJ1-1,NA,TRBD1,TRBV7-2,TGTGCCAGCAGCATAGGGACAGGAGCCCGCATGAACACTGAAGCTTTCTTT,CASSIGTGARMNTEAFF
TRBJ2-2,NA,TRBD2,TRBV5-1,TGCGCCAGCAGCTTCGGTAACCGGGGGGCCGGGGAGCTGTTTTTT,CASSFGNRGAGELFF
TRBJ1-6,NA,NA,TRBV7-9,TGTGCCAGCAGCTTAGGTCGGGGGGGCCATTCACCCCTCCACTTT,CASSLGRGGHSPLHF
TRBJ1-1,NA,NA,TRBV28,TGTGCCAGCAGTTTAGGGTTTGGTAGGGGAACTGAAGCTTTCTTT,CASSLGFGRGTEAFF
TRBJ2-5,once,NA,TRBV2,TGTGCCAGCAGTGAAGGACTAGTCGTGGCGGAGACCCAGTACTTC,CASSEGLVVAETQYF
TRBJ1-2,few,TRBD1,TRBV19,TGTGCCAGTCTCACGTCGGACAGGTCCTTTAACTATGGCTACACCTTC,CASLTSDRSFNYGYTF
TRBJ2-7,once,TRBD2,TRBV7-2,TGTGCCAGCAGCCCTATGGGGGGGTCCTACGAGCAGTACTTC,CASSPMGGSYEQYF
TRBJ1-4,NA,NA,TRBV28,TGTGCCAGCAGCCCAGACCAGGGTTCCAATGAAAAACTGTTTTTT,CASSPDQGSNEKLFF
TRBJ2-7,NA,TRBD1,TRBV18,TGTGCCAGCTCACCGCGAGGGGGACAGGGGACAGGGGAGCAGTACTTC,CASSPRGGQGTGEQYF
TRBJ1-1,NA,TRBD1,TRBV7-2,TGTGCCAGCAGCTTGCGTTTGGGACAGGGGGCTTGGACTGAAGCTTTCTTT,CASSLRLGQGAWTEAFF
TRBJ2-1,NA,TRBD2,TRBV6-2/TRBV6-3,TGTGCCAGCAGTTACTCGGGACTAGCGGGGGCTAATGAGCAGTTCTTC,CASSYSGLAGANEQFF
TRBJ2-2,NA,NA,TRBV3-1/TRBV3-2,TGTGCCAGCAGCCAAGTATACTTCAACACCGGGGAGCTGTTTTTT,CASSQVYFNTGELFF
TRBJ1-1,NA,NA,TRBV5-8,TGTGCCAGCAGTGATTGGACTATTTACGGGGACACTGAAGCTTTCTTT,CASSDWTIYGDTEAFF
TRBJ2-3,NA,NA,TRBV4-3,TGCGCCAGCAGCCGCACCCCGGGACAAGCATTCGATACGCAGTATTTT,CASSRTPGQAFDTQYF
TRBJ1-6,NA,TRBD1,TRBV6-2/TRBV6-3,TGTGCCAGCAGCTCGGACAGGAGGAATTCACCCCTCCACTTT,CASSSDRRNSPLHF
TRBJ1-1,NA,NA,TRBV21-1,TGTGCCAGCAGCCTCCGGACAGGGGCTGAAGCTTTCTTT,CASSLRTGAEAFF
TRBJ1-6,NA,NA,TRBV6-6,TGTGCCAGCAGTTACGGGCAGCCTCATATTGATTCACCCCTCCACTTT,CASSYGQPHIDSPLHF
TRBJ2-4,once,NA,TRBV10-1,TGCGCCATCAGCCCTCCGAAGGGGAGGCCCAAAAACATTCAGTACTTC,CAISPPKGRPKNIQYF
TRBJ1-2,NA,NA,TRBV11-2,TGTGCCAGCAGCAACACAGGGTTCGGCTACACCTTC,CASSNTGFGYTF
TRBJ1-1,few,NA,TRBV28,TGTGCCAGCAGTTTAGAAGGTCGGAGGGCTGAAGCTTTCTTT,CASSLEGRRAEAFF
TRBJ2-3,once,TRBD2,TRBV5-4,TGTGCCAGCAGCGTCGGACTAGCGATGGGAGATACGCAGTATTTT,CASSVGLAMGDTQYF
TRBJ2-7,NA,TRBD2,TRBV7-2,TGTGCCAGCGGTCAGACTAGCGAGAGCTCCTACGAGCAGTACTTC,CASGQTSESSYEQYF
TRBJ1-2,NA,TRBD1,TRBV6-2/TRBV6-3,TGTGCCAGCAGTCCACGACAGGGGAGGCACTATGGCTACACCTTC,CASSPRQGRHYGYTF
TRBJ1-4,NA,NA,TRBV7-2,TGTGCCAGCAGCTTTGGGGGGAATGAAAAACTGTTTTTT,CASSFGGNEKLFF
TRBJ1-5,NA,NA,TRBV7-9,TGTGCCAGCAGCCCTGGGACACCGGGGTATCAGCCCCAGCATTTT,CASSPGTPGYQPQHF
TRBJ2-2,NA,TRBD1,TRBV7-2,TGTGCCAGCAGCTTGTGGGACAGCACCGGGGAGCTGTTTTTT,CASSLWDSTGELFF
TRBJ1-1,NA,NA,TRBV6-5,TGTGCCAGCAGTTTCAGGGTTAAGAACACTGAAGCTTTCTTT,CASSFRVKNTEAFF
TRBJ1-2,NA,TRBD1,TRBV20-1,TGCAGTGCTAGTGGGACGACAGGGTTTCATGGCTACACCTTC,CSASGTTGFHGYTF
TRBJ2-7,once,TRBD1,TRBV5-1,TGCGCCAGCAGCTCTGGACAGGGGTGGAACGAGCAGTACTTC,CASSSGQGWNEQYF
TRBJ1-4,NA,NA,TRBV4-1,TGCGCCAGCAGCCCCGCTCATGACAGAGAGGAAAAACTGTTTTTT,CASSPAHDREEKLFF
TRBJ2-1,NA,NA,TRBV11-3,TGTGCCAGCAGCTCCGGGACACCATACAATGAGCAGTTCTTC,CASSSGTPYNEQFF
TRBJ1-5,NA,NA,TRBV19,TGTGCCAGTAGACCCAGGGGCGTTGATCAGCCCCAGCATTTT,CASRPRGVDQPQHF
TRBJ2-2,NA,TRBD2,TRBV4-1,TGCGCCAGCAGCCACCGGCTAGCGGGGACACTCGGAACCACCGGGGAGCTGTTTTTT,CASSHRLAGTLGTTGELFF
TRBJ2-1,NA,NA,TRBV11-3,TGTGCCAGCAGCCGAGGGGGAAGTTACAATGAGCAGTTCTTC,CASSRGGSYNEQFF
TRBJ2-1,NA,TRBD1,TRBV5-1,TGCGCCAGCAGCTTGCGGGACAGAAAGACTGAGCAGTTCTTC,CASSLRDRKTEQFF
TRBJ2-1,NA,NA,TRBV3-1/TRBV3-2,TGTGCCAGCAGCTGGGCCCCTCCCTCCTACAATGAGCAGTTCTTC,CASSWAPPSYNEQFF
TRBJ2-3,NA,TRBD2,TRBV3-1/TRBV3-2,TGTGCCAGCAGCCAAGAGCCAGCGGGGGTCGGAGATACGCAGTATTTT,CASSQEPAGVGDTQYF
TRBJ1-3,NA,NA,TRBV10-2,TGCGCCAGCAGTGAGGCGGGGGCAGCTTCTGGAAACACCATATATTTT,CASSEAGAASGNTIYF
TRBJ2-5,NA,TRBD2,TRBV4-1,TGCGCCAGCAGCCAAGGATTTGGGCAAACTAGCGGAGAGACCCAGTACTTC,CASSQGFGQTSGETQYF
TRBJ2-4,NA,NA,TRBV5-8,TGTGCCAGCAGGAAAACCACTAGGGTTGACATTCAGTACTTC,CASRKTTRVDIQYF
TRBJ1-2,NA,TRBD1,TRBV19,TGTGCCAGTAGTGTACAGGGGGTTTATGGCTACACCTTC,CASSVQGVYGYTF
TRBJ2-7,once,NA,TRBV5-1,TGCGCCAGCAGCTTGGGGGGACTCTCCTACGAGCAGTACTTC,CASSLGGLSYEQYF
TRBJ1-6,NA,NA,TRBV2,TGTGCCAGCAGTGAATTCCAGGTCTATAATTCACCCCTCCACTTT,CASSEFQVYNSPLHF
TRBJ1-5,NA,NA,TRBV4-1,TGCGCCAGCAGGCCCGGGACCGCGGAGGGTCAGCCCCAGCATTTT,CASRPGTAEGQPQHF
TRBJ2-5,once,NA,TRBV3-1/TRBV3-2,TGTGCCAGCAGCCAAGTTTCTGAGACCCAGTACTTC,CASSQVSETQYF
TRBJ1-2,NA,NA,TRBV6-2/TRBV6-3,TGTGCCAGCAGTGGGAGGAACTATGGCTACACCTTC,CASSGRNYGYTF
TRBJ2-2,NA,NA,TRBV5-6,TGTGCCAGCAGCTTGTACAGGGTGGCGGTCCGGGAGCTGTTTTTT,CASSLYRVAVRELFF
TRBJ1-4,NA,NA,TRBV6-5,TGTGCCAGCAGTCGAGAGGTTGGTGAAAAACTGTTTTTT,CASSREVGEKLFF